This TCR beta chain was sequenced in a study of OX40 agonist ivuxolimab in advanced cancers. Background on the study: Every 2 weeks, patients got intravenous ivuxolimab at one of six dose levels (0.01-10 mg/kg).

Some clones are missing from TCRdb's copy, which holds only in-frame ones; the method was immunoSEQ multiplex PCR. The sample has 77,000 or so clones; around nine tenths are singletons. This clonotype was obtained from an adult with an advanced solid tumor such as melanoma, head and neck, liver or kidney cancer. This material consisted of CD4+ or CD8+ T cells sorted from blood, taken in a trial of the OX40 agonist ivuxolimab.

The CDR3 region is CASSLGGYSTEAFF. CDR3 sequence (DNA): TGTGCCAGCAGCTTAGGGGGTTACAGTACTGAAGCTTTCTTT. The V gene is TRBV7-2, the J gene TRBJ1-1; D gene uncertain. Germline V gene data show CDR1 as SGHTA and CDR2 as FQGNSA. The CDR3 length is 14 residues. The V gene lost 1 base and the J gene lost 5 bases, with 11 bases spanning the gap.